Below, 16 T cell receptor beta chains from the same sample are listed, as sequenced in a study of blood T cell repertoires in COVID-19. Data came from immunoSEQ multiplex PCR; TCRdb stores just in-frame clones and leaves some out. The sample records more than 70,000 clones, around four fifths being singletons. The sample taken for sequencing was peripheral blood. These receptors all stem from a human donor in a cohort sampled during active COVID-19.

The V gene is TRBV6-1, the J gene TRBJ2-7; TRBD2 is a possible D gene (5 bases). V was shortened by 0 bases and J by 2 bases, with 11 bases between the two germline ends. The CDR3 contains 15 residues. Germline V gives CDR1 MNHNS, CDR2 SASEGT. The CDR3 spells CASSEASRGPYEQYF. DNA of the CDR3: TGTGCCAGCAGTGAAGCGAGTCGCGGGCCCTACGAGCAGTACTTC.

The V call is TRBV30, the J call TRBJ2-3, with a possible D match to TRBD1 (6 bases). V was trimmed by 3 bases and J by 7 bases, leaving 11 bases between them. Looked up from germline, CDR1 is GTSNPN and CDR2 is SVGIG (reference sequence). The CDR3 has 12 amino acids. Here the CDR3 reads CAWSQGQNTQYF. CDR3 bases: TGTGCCTGGAGCCAAGGACAGAATACGCAGTATTTT.

This clone has a single count. The rearrangement links TRBV6-5 to TRBJ1-6; possible D gene TRBD1, 5 bases. CDR1 and CDR2 from the germline V gene are MNHEY and SVGAGI. The CDR3 is made up of 16 amino acids. Trimming removed 2 bases at V and 4 bases at J, with 12 bases between. The DNA of the CDR3 is TGTGCCAGCAGTTACCGGGGGTTCCCTTATAATTCACCCCTCCACTTT. Residues: CASSYRGFPYNSPLHF.

V gene TRBV28 combines with J gene TRBJ2-7, with D possibly matching TRBD1 (5 bases). V was cut by 3 bases and J by 6 bases, with 12 bases left in between. CDR3 size: 13 residues. Germline loops: CDR1 MDHEN, CDR2 SYDVKM. The CDR3 coding sequence is TGTGCCAGCAGTTTTGGGGCAGTACCCGAGCAGTACTTC. It codes for CASSFGAVPEQYF.

The chain couples TRBV5-1 to TRBJ2-7; 7 bases agree with TRBD2. Germline-derived CDR1 and CDR2 are SGHRS and YFSETQ. The CDR3 is made up of 13 amino acids. The V segment lost 4 bases and the J segment 2 bases; nucleotides outside the gene matches: 3. The CDR3 nucleotides read TGCGCCAGCAGCGCGGGACTACCCTACGAGCAGTACTTC. Amino acids: CASSAGLPYEQYF.

This clone was counted only a few times. The rearrangement links TRBV7-9 to TRBJ2-7; a weak D match, TRBD2 (5 bases). Germline-derived CDR1 and CDR2 are SEHNR and FQNEAQ (reference sequence). V was trimmed by 1 base and J by 7 bases, leaving 17 bases between them. The CDR3 covers 15 residues. CDR3 amino acids: CASSLGTSFTGEQYF. CDR3 DNA: TGTGCCAGCAGCTTAGGTACGAGTTTTACGGGGGAGCAGTACTTC.

The chain's CDR3 is CASSYKSDRVNYEQYF. DNA for the CDR3: TGTGCCAGCAGCTACAAATCGGACAGGGTGAACTACGAGCAGTACTTC. The rearrangement joins TRBV5-6 to TRBJ2-7; 8 positions match TRBD1. Looked up from germline, CDR1 is SGHDT and CDR2 is YYEEEE. This CDR3 spans 16 amino acids. With 3 bases clipped from V and 3 bases from J, the junction kept 11 bases outside the gene matches.

In its sample, this clone was seen a few times. The chain combines TRBV6-1 with TRBJ1-6; the D gene is possibly TRBD1 (6 bases). V lost 2 bases and J lost 7, with 12 bases in between. This CDR3 has 15 amino acids. The germline V gene encodes CDR1 MNHNS and CDR2 SASEGT. This CDR3 reads CASSENWQGNSPLHF. CDR3 nucleotide sequence: TGTGCCAGCAGTGAAAACTGGCAGGGGAATTCACCCCTCCACTTT.

This clone was recorded once. The chain is built from TRBV5-4 and TRBJ1-6; D is undetermined. V was pared by 2 bases and J by 7 bases, with 10 bases between. In germline, CDR1 is SGHNT, CDR2 YYREEE (reference sequence). The CDR3 covers 14 residues. CDR3 residues: CASSFLGDNSPLHF. CDR3 in DNA: TGTGCCAGCAGCTTTTTGGGAGACAATTCACCCCTCCACTTT.

A single count supports this clone. The chain links TRBV5-1 to TRBJ1-2; D gene uncertain. Trimming took 7 bases from V and 4 from J, leaving 14 bases between them. Germline-derived CDR1 and CDR2 are SGHRS and YFSETQ. The CDR3 length is 13 residues. CDR3 nucleotide sequence: TGCGCCAGCGCGCCGGGTACCCTCTATGGCTACACCTTC. This codes for CASAPGTLYGYTF.

The gene calls are TRBV28 and TRBJ1-2; 9 bases match TRBD1. The CDR3 runs to 15 residues. V gave up 5 bases and J gave up 8 bases; unmatched junction bases: 12. In germline, CDR1 is MDHEN, CDR2 SYDVKM. The DNA of the CDR3 is TGTGCCAGCAGTCCTCCCGGGACAGGGTACCACGGCTACACCTTC. Its translation is CASSPPGTGYHGYTF.

This chain uses TRBV9 with TRBJ2-7, with 10 bases identical to TRBD1. Germline V CDR1 and CDR2: SGDLS, YYNGEE. V shed 3 bases and J 3 bases; nucleotides not matched to a gene: 3. This CDR3 spans 14 amino acids. This CDR3 reads CASSGGQGNYEQYF. In nucleotides, the CDR3 is TGTGCCAGCAGCGGGGGACAGGGGAACTACGAGCAGTACTTC.

CDR3 nucleotides: TGTGCCAGCAGCCCCGACAGAACCTATGGCTACACCTTC. It encodes CASSPDRTYGYTF. V usage is TRBV3-1 (or the pseudogene TRBV3-2) and J usage is TRBJ1-2, with D possibly TRBD1 on 5 matching bases. Trimming left V 4 bases short and J 4 bases short, with 10 bases between. The germline V gene encodes CDR1 LGHDT and CDR2 YNNKEL (reference sequence). CDR3 length: 13 amino acids.

V usage is TRBV4-1 and J usage is TRBJ2-2; 11 bases map to TRBD2. Germline V gene data show CDR1 as MGHRA and CDR2 as YSYEKL. This CDR3 comprises 17 residues. The junction had 8 bases not matched to a gene; V was cut back by 6 bases and J by 2 bases. The CDR3 is CASSPVTSGGNTGELFF. The DNA for the CDR3 is TGCGCCAGCAGTCCCGTTACTAGCGGGGGTAACACCGGGGAGCTGTTTTTT.

V and J are TRBV2 and TRBJ1-1; D not resolved. CDR3 length: 13 residues. In germline, CDR1 is SNHLY, CDR2 FYNNEI. As DNA, the CDR3 is TGTGCGGGAAAAAAGGGAGTGTTCACTGAAGCTTTCTTT. Protein: CAGKKGVFTEAFF.

This rearrangement joins TRBV14 to TRBJ1-3; D is possibly TRBD1 (5 bases). The CDR3 is 15 residues long. CDR1 and CDR2 (germline): SGHDN, FVKESK. V lost 4 bases to trimming and J lost 3 bases, with 13 bases between them. As DNA, the CDR3 is TGTGCCAGCAGCCCCTACCGGGGGGTTGGAAACACCATATATTTT. It specifies CASSPYRGVGNTIYF. Based on the CDR3 plus reference TRBV14 and TRBJ1-3, the full variable domain is EAGVTQFPSHSVIEKGQTVTLRCDPISGHDNLYWYRRVMGKEIKFLLHFVKESKQDESGMPNNRFLAERTGGTYSTLKVQPAELEDSGVYFCASSPYRGVGNTIYFGEGSWLTVV.